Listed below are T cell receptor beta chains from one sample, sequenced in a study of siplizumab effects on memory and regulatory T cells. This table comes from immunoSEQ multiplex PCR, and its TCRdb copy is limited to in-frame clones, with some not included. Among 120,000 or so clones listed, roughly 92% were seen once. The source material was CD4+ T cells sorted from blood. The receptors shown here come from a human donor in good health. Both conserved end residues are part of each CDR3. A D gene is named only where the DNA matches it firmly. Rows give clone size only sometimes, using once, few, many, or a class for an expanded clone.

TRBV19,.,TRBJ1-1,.,TGTGCCAGTACCACATGGAAGGGGCTAGCGGAAGCTTTCTTT,CASTTWKGLAEAFF
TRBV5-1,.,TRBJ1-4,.,TGCGCCAGCAGCTCTCTCTCAACTAATGAAAAACTGTTTTTT,CASSSLSTNEKLFF
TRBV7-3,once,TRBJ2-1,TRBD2,TGTGCCAGCAGCTTAACTAGCGGGAACTACTACAATGAGCAGTTCTTC,CASSLTSGNYYNEQFF
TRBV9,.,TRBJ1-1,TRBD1,TGTGCCAGCAGCGTAGAGACAGGGGGTGACACTGAAGCTTTCTTT,CASSVETGGDTEAFF
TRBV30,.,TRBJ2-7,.,TGTGCCTGGAGTGCCCCCGGACGAGGGTACGAGCAGTACTTC,CAWSAPGRGYEQYF
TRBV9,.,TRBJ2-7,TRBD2,TGTGCCAGCAGCGGGTTGCGGGAGCGCGAGCAGTACTTC,CASSGLREREQYF
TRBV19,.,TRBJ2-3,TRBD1,TGTGCCAGTACCGACACAGGGGTCACAGATACGCAGTATTTT,CASTDTGVTDTQYF
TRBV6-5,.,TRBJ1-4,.,TGTGCCACGTCAGGGGTGGCGACTAATGAAAAACTGTTTTTT,CATSGVATNEKLFF
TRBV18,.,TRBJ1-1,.,TGTGCCAGCTCACCTATACAGGGTTCGGAGAACACTGAAGCTTTCTTT,CASSPIQGSENTEAFF
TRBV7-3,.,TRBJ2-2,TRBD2,TGTGCCAGCAGCTCCCAAAGCGGGAGGGCCGCCGGGGAGCTGTTTTTT,CASSSQSGRAAGELFF
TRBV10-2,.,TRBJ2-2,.,TGCGCCAGCAGAGAAAGAATGAACACCGGGGAGCTGTTTTTT,CASRERMNTGELFF
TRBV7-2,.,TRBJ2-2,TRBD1,TGTGCCAGCAGCTTATTGGCAGGGGGAACCGGGGAGCTGTTTTTT,CASSLLAGGTGELFF
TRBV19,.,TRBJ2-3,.,TGTGCCAGTAGTATCTTAGCGGTCGGAGCAGATACGCAGTATTTT,CASSILAVGADTQYF
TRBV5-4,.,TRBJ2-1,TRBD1,TGTGCCAGCAGCTGGCCGGGACAGGGGAGCTCCTACAATGAGCAGTTCTTC,CASSWPGQGSSYNEQFF
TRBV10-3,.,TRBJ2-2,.,TGTGCCATCAGTGAGTCCACGGTCGGTAACACCGGGGAGCTGTTTTTT,CAISESTVGNTGELFF
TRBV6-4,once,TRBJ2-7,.,TGTGCCAGCAGTGACTCCTTCTCCTACTACGAGCAGTACTTC,CASSDSFSYYEQYF
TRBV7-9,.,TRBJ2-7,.,TGTGCCAGCAGCTTAGCGCATGTAGGAGGGATCTACGAGCAGTACTTC,CASSLAHVGGIYEQYF
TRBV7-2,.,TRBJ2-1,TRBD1,TGTGCCAGCAGCTCCCAGGGGGGACAGGGAAACTCCTACAATGAGCAGTTCTTC,CASSSQGGQGNSYNEQFF
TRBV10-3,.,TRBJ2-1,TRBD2,TGTGCCATCAGTCAGACTAGCGGGGGCCCCTACAATGAGCAGTTCTTC,CAISQTSGGPYNEQFF
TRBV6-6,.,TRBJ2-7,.,TGTGCCACCTGGACCTCGGGGTCCTACGAGCAGTACTTC,CATWTSGSYEQYF
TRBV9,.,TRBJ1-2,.,TGTGCCAGCAGCGCCCGGGACCCCACGGGTGGCTACACCTTC,CASSARDPTGGYTF
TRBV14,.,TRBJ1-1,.,TGTGCCAGCAGCCAATATTCCCCCGAAACGGCGAACACTGAAGCTTTCTTT,CASSQYSPETANTEAFF
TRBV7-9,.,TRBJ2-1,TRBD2,TGTGCCAGCAGGGGCGGGACTAGCGGGGGGTGGACCTACAATGAGCAGTTCTTC,CASRGGTSGGWTYNEQFF
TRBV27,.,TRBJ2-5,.,TGTGCCAGCAGCAACCCGTGGGGGGAGACCCAGTACTTC,CASSNPWGETQYF
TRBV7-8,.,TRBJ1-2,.,TGTGCCAGCAGCCCATTCACTAACTATGGCTACACCTTC,CASSPFTNYGYTF